Listed here are 17 T cell receptor beta chains from one sample, sequenced in a study of cytomegalovirus exposure and HLA in healthy donors. The PCR was carried out with 60 Vbeta primers and 13 Jbeta primers. The data were produced by immunoSEQ multiplex PCR, yet TCRdb's version contains in-frame clones alone and is incomplete. The sample includes roughly 160,000 clones, roughly 76% of them seen just once. Source material: PBMCs. All receptors come from a woman aged 45-59 years in good health and CMV-seronegative.

The chain combines TRBV4-3 with TRBJ2-5, with 9 bases aligning to TRBD2. The CDR3 has 16 residues. CDR1 and CDR2 from the germline V gene are LGHNA and YSLEER. V shed 0 bases, J shed 7 bases, and the junction held 9 bases outside the gene matches. The CDR3: CASSQDFGTSLGTQYF. The DNA for the CDR3 is TGCGCCAGCAGCCAAGATTTTGGGACTAGCCTGGGGACCCAGTACTTC.

V and J are TRBV5-1 and TRBJ1-2, with D perhaps TRBD1 (5 bases). V lost 4 bases and J 4 bases, leaving 17 bases between the germline ends. Germline CDR1 is SGHRS and CDR2 is YFSETQ. The CDR3 extends over 15 amino acids. The CDR3 protein is CASSDPTATLYGYTF. For the CDR3, the DNA is TGCGCCAGCAGCGACCCGACAGCCACCCTCTATGGCTACACCTTC. The full variable domain, rest sourced from reference TRBV5-1 and TRBJ1-2, is KAGVTQTPRYLIKTRGQQVTLSCSPISGHRSVSWYQQTPGQGLQFLFEYFSETQRNKGNFPGRFSGRQFSNSRSEMNVSTLELGDSALYLCASSDPTATLYGYTFGSGTRLTVV.

This rearrangement joins TRBV2 to TRBJ2-7; 7 positions agree with TRBD1. Germline loops: CDR1 SNHLY, CDR2 FYNNEI. CDR3 length: 14 residues. V gave up 3 bases and J gave up 7 bases; unmatched junction bases: 9. This chain's CDR3 is CASSDYRGHGEQYF. DNA for the CDR3: TGTGCCAGCAGTGATTACAGGGGTCATGGAGAGCAGTACTTC. The whole variable domain, filled in from reference TRBV2 and TRBJ2-7, reads EPEVTQTPSHQVTQMGQEVILRCVPISNHLYFYWYRQILGQKVEFLVSFYNNEISEKSEIFDDQFSVERPDGSNFTLKIRSTKLEDSAMYFCASSDYRGHGEQYFGPGTRLTVT.

The chain combines TRBV5-1 with TRBJ2-7; tentative D call: TRBD1 (6 bases). This CDR3 region has 15 residues. Germline assignment: CDR1 SGHRS and CDR2 YFSETQ. V lost 5 bases and J 5 bases, leaving 20 bases between the germline ends. The CDR3 DNA reads TGCGCCAGCAGTAAAAACCCGGACAGTCTCAACGAGCAGTACTTC. It codes for CASSKNPDSLNEQYF. Together with reference TRBV5-1 and TRBJ2-7, the CDR3 gives the full variable domain: KAGVTQTPRYLIKTRGQQVTLSCSPISGHRSVSWYQQTPGQGLQFLFEYFSETQRNKGNFPGRFSGRQFSNSRSEMNVSTLELGDSALYLCASSKNPDSLNEQYFGPGTRLTVT.

The chain has TRBV5-6 and TRBJ2-7; 7 nucleotides align to TRBD1. In germline, CDR1 is SGHDT, CDR2 YYEEEE. The CDR3 extends over 14 amino acids. V lost 1 base, J lost 4 bases, and 5 bases stayed unmatched. The CDR3 DNA reads as TGTGCCAGCAGCTTGCTGGGACAGAGTTACGAGCAGTACTTC. Amino acid sequence: CASSLLGQSYEQYF.

This clone was seen once. The chain combines TRBV7-9 with TRBJ1-1; 10 bases map to TRBD1. Trimming cost V 5 bases and J 4 bases; bases outside gene matches: 10. The length of the CDR3 is 16 residues. Germline V lookup: CDR1 SEHNR, CDR2 FQNEAQ (reference sequence). This CDR3 is CASSPRQGASVTEAFF. CDR3 in DNA: TGTGCCAGCAGCCCGAGACAGGGGGCATCAGTCACTGAAGCTTTCTTT. The full variable domain, with the rest looked up from reference TRBV7-9 and TRBJ1-1, is DTGVSQNPRHKITKRGQNVTFRCDPISEHNRLYWYRQTLGQGPEFLTYFQNEAQLEKSRLLSDRFSAERPKGSFSTLEIQRTEQGDSAMYLCASSPRQGASVTEAFFGQGTRLTVV.

This clone appeared many times. V is TRBV5-1 and J is TRBJ2-1; the D gene is possibly TRBD1 (6 bases). Germline CDR1 reads SGHRS; CDR2 reads YFSETQ. The V gene lost 0 bases and the J gene lost 5 bases, with 21 bases spanning the gap. The CDR3 is 18 residues long. CDR3 sequence reads: CASSLDGLGAAFDNEQFF. The CDR3 bases are TGCGCCAGCAGCTTGGACGGGCTGGGGGCAGCCTTTGACAATGAGCAGTTCTTC. Filled out from reference TRBV5-1 and TRBJ2-1, the complete variable domain reads KAGVTQTPRYLIKTRGQQVTLSCSPISGHRSVSWYQQTPGQGLQFLFEYFSETQRNKGNFPGRFSGRQFSNSRSEMNVSTLELGDSALYLCASSLDGLGAAFDNEQFFGPGTRLTVL.

V is TRBV5-8 and J is TRBJ2-7; the match to TRBD1 covers 7 bases. Losses at the gene ends were 0 bases for V and 3 bases for J; bases not matched to a gene: 3. Germline-derived CDR1 and CDR2 are SGHTS and YDEGEE. The CDR3 has 14 residues. In DNA form, the CDR3 reads TGTGCCAGCAGCTTGGGGGGGACAGTCTACGAGCAGTACTTC. Encoded protein: CASSLGGTVYEQYF. Full variable domain (remainder filled in from reference TRBV5-8 and TRBJ2-7): EAGVTQSPTHLIKTRGQQATLRCSPISGHTSVYWYQQALGLGLQFLLWYDEGEERNRGNFPPRFSGRQFPNYSSELNVNALELEDSALYLCASSLGGTVYEQYFGPGTRLTVT.

The chain employs TRBV14 and TRBJ2-3; the match to TRBD2 covers 8 bases. Trimming took 3 bases from V and 2 from J; bases not matched to a gene: 4. Germline CDR1 is SGHDN and CDR2 is FVKESK. The CDR3 is 15 residues long. This CDR3 is CASSQIAGHTDTQYF. The DNA for the CDR3 is TGTGCCAGCAGCCAGATAGCGGGACACACAGATACGCAGTATTTT. Full variable domain (outside the CDR3, taken from reference TRBV14 and TRBJ2-3): EAGVTQFPSHSVIEKGQTVTLRCDPISGHDNLYWYRRVMGKEIKFLLHFVKESKQDESGMPNNRFLAERTGGTYSTLKVQPAELEDSGVYFCASSQIAGHTDTQYFGPGTRLTVL.

This rearrangement joins TRBV2 to TRBJ1-2, with TRBD1 identical over 7 bases. The CDR3 is 14 residues long. Germline values: CDR1 SNHLY, CDR2 FYNNEI. Germline trimming cut 6 bases from V and 8 bases from J; bases unmatched to any gene: 12. CDR3 nucleotide sequence: TGTGCCAGCAGCGCCAGGGGGTGGACGGGGGGCTACACCTTC. It encodes CASSARGWTGGYTF.

The gene calls are TRBV5-4 and TRBJ2-3, with D possibly TRBD1 on 6 matching bases. The germline V gene has CDR1 SGHNT and CDR2 YYREEE (reference sequence). Trimming cost V 2 bases and J 2 bases, with 9 bases left between them. This CDR3 has 14 amino acids. CDR3 DNA sequence: TGTGCCAGCAGCTTACGACAGGCCACAGATACGCAGTATTTT. Amino acid sequence: CASSLRQATDTQYF. Filled out from reference TRBV5-4 and TRBJ2-3, the complete variable domain reads ETGVTQSPTHLIKTRGQQVTLRCSSQSGHNTVSWYQQALGQGPQFIFQYYREEENGRGNFPPRFSGLQFPNYSSELNVNALELDDSALYLCASSLRQATDTQYFGPGTRLTVL.

The rearrangement joins TRBV14 to TRBJ1-1; D gene ambiguous. This CDR3 is 13 amino acids long. The ends were cut back, 5 bases at V and 0 bases at J, with 7 bases in the middle. Germline V gives CDR1 SGHDN, CDR2 FVKESK. The CDR3 loop reads CASSAGLNTEAFF. As DNA, the CDR3 is TGTGCCAGCAGCGCAGGTTTGAACACTGAAGCTTTCTTT.

The chain has TRBV7-6 and TRBJ1-1, with TRBD1 identical over 9 bases. CDR1 and CDR2 from the germline V gene are SGHVS and FNYEAQ. V shed 5 bases, J shed 4 bases, and the junction held 5 bases outside the gene matches. The CDR3 is 14 residues long. The chain's CDR3 is CASSTGQGFTEAFF. CDR3 DNA: TGTGCCAGCAGCACGGGACAGGGCTTCACTGAAGCTTTCTTT.

The chain links TRBV21-1 to TRBJ2-7; TRBD2 reflects the table's D call only, with no check against the DNA. TRBV21-1 is tagged as a pseudogene. The CDR3 is 12 residues long. CDR3 bases: TGTGCCAGCGGGGAGGGCTCCTACGAGCAGTACTTC. Translating it yields CASGEGSYEQYF.

V usage is TRBV4-1 and J usage is TRBJ2-4; TRBD2 matches at 7 bases. The CDR3 has 16 amino acids. V dropped 1 base and J dropped 0; count of bases not matched to a gene: 3. Germline assignment: CDR1 MGHRA and CDR2 YSYEKL. For the CDR3, the DNA is TGCGCCAGCAGCCAAGTCAGCGGGGTAGCCAAAAACATTCAGTACTTC. Translated: CASSQVSGVAKNIQYF.

This chain connects TRBV9 to TRBJ2-6, with 7 bases identical to TRBD1. Germline assignment: CDR1 SGDLS and CDR2 YYNGEE. The CDR3 is 15 residues long. The ends lost 6 bases at V and 1 base at J; junction bases unmatched: 4. The chain's CDR3 is CASTPGGSGANVLTF. In DNA, the CDR3 is TGTGCCAGCACACCAGGGGGATCTGGGGCCAACGTCCTGACTTTC.

The rearrangement links TRBV10-3 to TRBJ1-2; 8 nucleotides align to TRBD1. CDR1 ENHRY and CDR2 SYGVKD come from the germline V gene. V lost 4 bases to trimming and J lost 2 bases; unmatched junction nucleotides: 6. There are 15 residues in the CDR3. The CDR3 here is CAISAGDRKNYGYTF. CDR3 nucleotides: TGTGCCATCAGTGCGGGGGACAGGAAGAACTATGGCTACACCTTC.